The 30 T cell receptor beta chains reported below all come from one sample, sequenced in a study of blood T cell repertoires in COVID-19 (dated by TCRdb to the early 2020s). Libraries were made using the immunoSEQ multiplex PCR assay. The table comes from immuneACCESS by way of TCRdb, which keeps in-frame sequences with V and J called. Part of the clones is missing from these tables; in studies checked, under half for an unresolved V gene and the rest for unknown reasons. The sample profile shows about 180,000 clones; 88% of them were found once. 3.5% to 5% of the sample lies in the top ten. What was sequenced was peripheral blood. All receptors derive from a woman in her twenties or thirties with acute or convalescent COVID-19.

V is TRBV28 and J is TRBJ2-1; 7 positions match TRBD2. J lost 8 bases, V lost 5 bases, and 9 bases had no gene match. Germline V gene lookup returns CDR1 MDHEN and CDR2 SYDVKM. The CDR3 consists of 14 residues. For the CDR3, the DNA is TGTGCCAGCAGTGGGGGGGAGGGTAAGGATGAGCAGTTCTTC. This encodes CASSGGEGKDEQFF. Full variable domain (rest looked up from reference TRBV28 and TRBJ2-1): DVKVTQSSRYLVKRTGEKVFLECVQDMDHENMFWYRQDPGLGLRLIYFSYDVKMKEKGDIPEGYSVSREKKERFSLILESASTNQTSMYLCASSGGEGKDEQFFGPGTRLTVL.

This chain uses TRBV29-1 with TRBJ1-4; D is ambiguous. This CDR3 has 13 residues. Germline V CDR1 and CDR2: SQVTM, ANQGSEA. The V end was cut by 1 base, the J end by 8 bases, with 11 bases between. This CDR3 reads CSVEGRSEEKLFF. The CDR3 region has the DNA TGCAGCGTTGAAGGACGGTCGGAGGAAAAACTGTTTTTT.

The chain couples TRBV7-9 to TRBJ2-3; 7 nucleotides align to TRBD2. Unmatched junction bases numbered 15, after V lost 7 bases and J lost 5 bases. Germline CDR1 SEHNR, CDR2 FQNEAQ (reference sequence). CDR3 length: 16 amino acids. The CDR3 loop reads CASTKSAGAFLDTQYF. In nucleotides, the CDR3 is TGTGCCAGCACCAAGTCCGCGGGAGCGTTCCTAGATACGCAGTATTTT.

This chain connects TRBV10-3 to TRBJ1-4; D remains unclear. This CDR3 region has 12 residues. Trimming cost V 2 bases and J 5 bases, with 3 bases left between them. From germline, CDR1 is ENHRY and CDR2 SYGVKD. This CDR3 reads CAISEANEKLFF. In nucleotides, the CDR3 is TGTGCCATCAGTGAGGCGAATGAAAAACTGTTTTTT.

The chain employs TRBV3-1 (or the pseudogene TRBV3-2) and TRBJ1-1; possibly TRBD1 for D (5 bases). V lost 2 bases to trimming and J lost 7 bases, with 14 bases between them. The germline V gene encodes CDR1 LGHDT and CDR2 YNNKEL (reference sequence). The CDR3 extends over 14 amino acids. CDR3 in amino acids: CASSQLNRDFEAFF. The CDR3 region has the DNA TGTGCCAGCAGCCAATTAAACCGGGACTTTGAAGCTTTCTTT.

As DNA, the CDR3 is TGTGCCTGGAGATTTCACCAGGTTCCCGGGGAGCTGTTTTTT. Translated: CAWRFHQVPGELFF. The chain couples TRBV30 to TRBJ2-2; D not resolved. V was clipped by 3 bases and J by 6 bases, with 14 bases between them. This CDR3 contains 14 residues. Germline values: CDR1 GTSNPN, CDR2 SVGIG (reference sequence).

The rearrangement links TRBV2 to TRBJ2-7; no firm D call. Germline V gene lookup returns CDR1 SNHLY and CDR2 FYNNEI. The V end lost 10 bases, the J end lost 2 bases, and 12 bases lay between the germline ends. The CDR3 is 12 residues long. CDR3 sequence: CATRPDAYEQYF. CDR3 nucleotides: TGTGCCACCCGTCCAGATGCCTACGAGCAGTACTTC.

This clone was observed a single time. Here the CDR3 reads CASSSPGGAAGANVLTF. CDR3 in DNA: TGTGCCAGCAGTAGCCCAGGGGGCGCGGCTGGGGCCAACGTCCTGACTTTC. The chain links TRBV28 to TRBJ2-6; 8 bases agree with TRBD1. The CDR3 loop spans 17 amino acids. The germline V gene encodes CDR1 MDHEN and CDR2 SYDVKM. The J segment lost 2 bases and the V segment lost 5 bases, leaving 8 bases of the junction unmatched.

This chain joins TRBV9 and TRBJ2-7; no firm D call. The CDR3 is 14 amino acids. V was trimmed by 2 bases and J by 3 bases, leaving 12 bases between them. Germline V gene sequence: CDR1 SGDLS, CDR2 YYNGEE. Here the CDR3 reads CASSVSGSNYEQYF. DNA of the CDR3: TGTGCCAGCAGCGTGTCAGGCAGCAACTACGAGCAGTACTTC.

The chain joins TRBV7-8 to TRBJ2-7; tentative D call: TRBD2 (5 bases). The V and J ends lost 1 base and 6 bases respectively, with 19 bases between them. Germline CDR1 reads SGHVS; CDR2 reads FQNEAQ. The CDR3 sequence is 16 residues long. CDR3 DNA sequence: TGTGCCAGCAGCTTAGGAAGCGGCAGTCCCAGCAGCGAGCAGTACTTC. It yields the protein CASSLGSGSPSSEQYF.

The chain combines TRBV7-9 with TRBJ2-2; 8 bases are shared with TRBD1. V lost 7 bases to trimming and J lost 5 bases; unmatched junction nucleotides: 15. CDR1 is SEHNR and CDR2 is FQNEAQ in the germline V gene (reference sequence). CDR3 size: 17 residues. The CDR3 DNA reads TGTGCCAGCACCCACATGCTTGGGACAGGATCGACCGGGGAGCTGTTTTTT. It yields the protein CASTHMLGTGSTGELFF. The whole variable domain, remainder taken from reference TRBV7-9 and TRBJ2-2, is DTGVSQNPRHKITKRGQNVTFRCDPISEHNRLYWYRQTLGQGPEFLTYFQNEAQLEKSRLLSDRFSAERPKGSFSTLEIQRTEQGDSAMYLCASTHMLGTGSTGELFFGEGSRLTVL.

This chain joins TRBV7-9 and TRBJ2-1, with D uncertain. Between the trimmed V and J ends, which lost 4 bases and 2 bases, there was a span of 6 bases. The CDR3 is 13 amino acids. Germline CDR1 is SEHNR and CDR2 is FQNEAQ (reference sequence). In nucleotides, the CDR3 is TGTGCCAGCAGCTCGAGAACCTACAATGAGCAGTTCTTC. Its translation: CASSSRTYNEQFF.

The chain recombines TRBV28 with TRBJ2-7; possibly TRBD2 for D (6 bases). Germline V gene data show CDR1 as MDHEN and CDR2 as SYDVKM. V was cut by 7 bases and J by 4 bases, with 11 bases left in between. The CDR3 length is 12 residues. The CDR3: CASKGGIYEQYF. The CDR3 region has the DNA TGTGCCAGCAAGGGCGGGATTTACGAGCAGTACTTC. The variable domain in full, with the rest retrieved from reference TRBV28 and TRBJ2-7, is DVKVTQSSRYLVKRTGEKVFLECVQDMDHENMFWYRQDPGLGLRLIYFSYDVKMKEKGDIPEGYSVSREKKERFSLILESASTNQTSMYLCASKGGIYEQYFGPGTRLTVT.

The genes are TRBV9 and TRBJ2-1; 12 positions agree with TRBD2. This CDR3 spans 17 amino acids. CDR1 is SGDLS and CDR2 is YYNGEE in the germline V gene. V shed 0 bases, J shed 7 bases, and the junction held 8 bases outside the gene matches. The DNA of the CDR3 is TGTGCCAGCAGCGTAGAGGTTAGGACTAGCGGGGCTAATGAGCAGTTCTTC. Translation gives CASSVEVRTSGANEQFF.

Of note for this clone: Other DNA sequences in the sample encode the same CDR3. This chain links TRBV27 with TRBJ1-5; the D is unclear. Germline V gene sequence: CDR1 MNHEY, CDR2 SMNVEV (reference sequence). The V and J ends lost 2 bases and 5 bases respectively, with 7 bases between them. This CDR3 comprises 13 residues. CDR3 in amino acids: CASSLMLYQPQHF. CDR3 DNA sequence: TGTGCCAGCAGTTTAATGTTATATCAGCCCCAGCATTTT.

This rearrangement joins TRBV7-2 to TRBJ1-2, with TRBD1 identical over 7 bases. J was trimmed by 5 bases and V by 3 bases; bases with no gene match: 3. This CDR3 region has 13 residues. Germline V gives CDR1 SGHTA, CDR2 FQGNSA. CDR3 sequence: CASSFRGIYGYTF. The CDR3 bases are TGTGCCAGCAGCTTCAGGGGGATTTATGGCTACACCTTC.

The genes are TRBV27 and TRBJ2-5; D is perhaps TRBD1 (6 bases). Deletions cut 3 bases from V and 4 bases from J, with 15 bases between. Germline V gives CDR1 MNHEY, CDR2 SMNVEV (reference sequence). The CDR3 runs to 15 residues. CDR3 amino acids: CASSFRTDWGETQYF. CDR3 nucleotides: TGTGCCAGCAGTTTCAGGACAGATTGGGGAGAGACCCAGTACTTC.

V usage is TRBV3-1 (or the pseudogene TRBV3-2) and J usage is TRBJ1-5; D is unclear. The CDR3 is 13 residues long. Per germline, CDR1 LGHDT and CDR2 YNNKEL (reference sequence). V was pared by 0 bases and J by 9 bases, with 9 bases between. CDR3: CASSQEGRGPQHF. The CDR3 DNA reads TGTGCCAGCAGCCAAGAAGGGAGAGGGCCCCAGCATTTT.

The chain couples TRBV18 to TRBJ1-1; D not certain. Germline V gives CDR1 KGHSH, CDR2 LQKENI. The CDR3 consists of 14 residues. V shed 2 bases and J shed 7 bases, with 14 bases lying between them. The CDR3 spells CASSPTSQSLEAFF. The CDR3 DNA is TGTGCCAGCTCACCAACTAGCCAAAGCCTTGAAGCTTTCTTT. Supplemented by reference TRBV18 and TRBJ1-1, the full variable domain reads NAGVMQNPRHLVRRRGQEARLRCSPMKGHSHVYWYRQLPEEGLKFMVYLQKENIIDESGMPKERFSAEFPKEGPSILRIQQVVRGDSAAYFCASSPTSQSLEAFFGQGTRLTVV.

This sequence joins TRBV7-6 and TRBJ1-1; no firm D call. The germline V gene encodes CDR1 SGHVS and CDR2 FNYEAQ. V lost 5 bases to trimming and J lost 10 bases, with 8 bases between them. The CDR3 is 10 residues long. The CDR3 region is CASSGPLAFF. Written as DNA, the CDR3 is TGTGCCAGCAGCGGCCCGTTAGCTTTCTTT.

This chain joins TRBV5-1 and TRBJ2-3, with D unresolved. Deletions cut 4 bases from V and 5 bases from J, with 8 bases between. CDR1 and CDR2 from the germline V gene are SGHRS and YFSETQ. The CDR3 has 12 residues. The CDR3 loop reads CASSLNGDTQYF. CDR3 DNA sequence: TGCGCCAGCAGCCTAAATGGAGATACGCAGTATTTT.

V and J are TRBV27 and TRBJ2-1, with TRBD2 identical over 14 bases. Germline V gene lookup returns CDR1 MNHEY and CDR2 SMNVEV (reference sequence). The V segment lost 9 bases and the J segment 11 bases; nucleotides outside the gene matches: 12. There are 15 residues in the CDR3. The CDR3 sequence is CASSEGLAGVGKQFF. The CDR3 region has the DNA TGTGCCAGTTCGGAGGGACTAGCGGGAGTCGGTAAGCAGTTCTTC.

The rearrangement links TRBV10-3 to TRBJ2-3; no clear D gene. Germline loops: CDR1 ENHRY, CDR2 SYGVKD. This CDR3 contains 12 residues. V dropped 0 bases and J dropped 5 bases, with 3 bases sitting between them. CDR3: CAISESGDTQYF. The CDR3 region has the DNA TGTGCCATCAGTGAGTCCGGAGATACGCAGTATTTT.

This chain links TRBV20-1 with TRBJ2-2; 10 bases are a match to TRBD2. Looked up from germline, CDR1 is DFQATT and CDR2 is SNEGSKA (reference sequence). The CDR3 extends over 14 amino acids. The V gene end was trimmed by 3 bases and the J gene end by 4 bases; junction bases not matched to a gene: 2. For the CDR3, the DNA is TGCAGTGCTAGTATAGCGGGGGGCACCGGGGAGCTGTTTTTT. Translating it yields CSASIAGGTGELFF.

The chain has TRBV21-1 and TRBJ2-1; the table assigns TRBD1, which was not confirmed against the DNA. TRBV21-1 is a pseudogene. CDR3 length: 11 residues. This chain's CDR3 is CASSRTNEQFF. As DNA, the CDR3 is TGTGCCAGCAGCAGGACAAATGAGCAGTTCTTC.

The chain has TRBV28 and TRBJ2-1; D ambiguous. V was pared by 3 bases and J by 7 bases, with 4 bases between. Germline V CDR1 and CDR2: MDHEN, SYDVKM. The CDR3 runs 11 residues. Written as DNA, the CDR3 is TGTGCCAGCAGTTTCCTTAATGAGCAGTTCTTC. Translated: CASSFLNEQFF.

The CDR3 here is CASSMYFGGADTQYF. The DNA for the CDR3 is TGTGCCAGCAGCATGTATTTCGGCGGTGCAGATACGCAGTATTTT. The chain employs TRBV7-8 and TRBJ2-3; the D is unclear. Germline-derived CDR1 and CDR2 are SGHVS and FQNEAQ. The CDR3 has 15 amino acids. Trimming removed 5 bases at V and 4 bases at J, with 16 bases between.

The genes are TRBV7-2 and TRBJ2-7; 7 nucleotides align to TRBD1. There are 14 residues in the CDR3. Germline CDR1 and CDR2: SGHTA and FQGNSA. V dropped 5 bases and J dropped 3; count of bases not matched to a gene: 7. CDR3 in DNA: TGTGCCAGCAGCAATAACAGGGGTCTCTACGAGCAGTACTTC. Protein product: CASSNNRGLYEQYF.

In this sample, this clone turned up a few times. This chain joins TRBV18 and TRBJ1-1; D gene unclear. In germline, CDR1 is KGHSH, CDR2 LQKENI. V shed 3 bases and J shed 3 bases, with 17 bases lying between them. This CDR3 contains 16 residues. CDR3 in amino acids: CASSPASHATHTEAFF. Here the CDR3 DNA reads TGTGCCAGCTCACCCGCAAGCCACGCTACCCACACTGAAGCTTTCTTT.

CDR3 nucleotides: TGCGCCAGCAGCTGGAGCGGGAGAGATACGCAGTATTTT. Protein: CASSWSGRDTQYF. This chain connects TRBV5-1 to TRBJ2-3, with 8 bases aligning to TRBD2. Per germline, CDR1 SGHRS and CDR2 YFSETQ. Germline trimming cut 3 bases from V and 5 bases from J; bases unmatched to any gene: 2. There are 13 residues in the CDR3.